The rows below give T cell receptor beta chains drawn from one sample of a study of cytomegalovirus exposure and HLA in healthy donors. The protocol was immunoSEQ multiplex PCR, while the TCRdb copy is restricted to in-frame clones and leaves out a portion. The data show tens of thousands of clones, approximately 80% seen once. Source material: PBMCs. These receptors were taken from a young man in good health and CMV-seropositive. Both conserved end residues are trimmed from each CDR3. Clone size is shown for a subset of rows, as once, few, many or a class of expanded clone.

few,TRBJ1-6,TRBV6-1,ASSEGTGGTSYNSPLH
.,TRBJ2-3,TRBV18,ASSPGGVESDTQY
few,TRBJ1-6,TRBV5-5,ASSSSSRDRGHNSPLH
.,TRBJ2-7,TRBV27,ASGAGPSSYEQY
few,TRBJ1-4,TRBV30,AWTGGLLNEKLF
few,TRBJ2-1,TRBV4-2,ASSPASVGGASYNEQF
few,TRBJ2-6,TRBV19,ASSAPPWRPGANVLT
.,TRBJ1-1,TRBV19,ASSIRGLNTEAF
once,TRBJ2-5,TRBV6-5,ASSYFLGTGPETQY
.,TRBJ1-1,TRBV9,ASSAPRTEAF
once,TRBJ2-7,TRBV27,ASSPTSGGTYEQY
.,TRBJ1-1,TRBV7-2,ASSSQGGSTEAF
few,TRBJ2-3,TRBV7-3,ASSLGPGTHTQY
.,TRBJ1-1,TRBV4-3,ASSPVGAEGSTEAF
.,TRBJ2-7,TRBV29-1,SVGNQGYEQY
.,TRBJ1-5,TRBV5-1,ASSLEGLPQPQH
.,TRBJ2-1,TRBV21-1,ASSFRASGGYNEQF
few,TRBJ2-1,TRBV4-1,ASSPRDTSYNEQF
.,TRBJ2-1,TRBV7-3,ASSRRLGRESNEQF
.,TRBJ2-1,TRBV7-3,ASSRGRVSLNEQF
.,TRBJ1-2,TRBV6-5,ASSYGQFNYGYT
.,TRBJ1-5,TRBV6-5,ASRAQGAGQPQH
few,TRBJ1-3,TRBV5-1,ASSTGQGDISGNTIY
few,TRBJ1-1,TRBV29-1,SVETGVAEAF
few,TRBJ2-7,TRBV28,ASTNGGTGQEQY
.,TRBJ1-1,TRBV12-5,ASARETGGLNTEAF
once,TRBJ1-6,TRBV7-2,ASSSGQGISLH
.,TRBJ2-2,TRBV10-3,AISESTSGRKDGELF
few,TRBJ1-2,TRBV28,ASSPSTGGFGGYT
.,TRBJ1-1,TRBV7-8,ASSFGGTGKGNTEAF
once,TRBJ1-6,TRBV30,AWSPGQGASPLH
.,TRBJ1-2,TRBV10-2,ASIEGDGYT
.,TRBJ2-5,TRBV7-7,ASSEALAGVQETQY
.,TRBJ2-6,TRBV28,ASSTNSGANVLT
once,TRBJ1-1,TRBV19,ASSEAGDLNTEAF
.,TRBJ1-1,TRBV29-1,SVEVTRGGTEAF
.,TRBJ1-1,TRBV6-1,ASSEPLLAF
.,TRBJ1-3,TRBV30,AWSATGGVDTIY
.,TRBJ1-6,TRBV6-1,ASRSTGDNSPLH
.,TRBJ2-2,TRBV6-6,ASKLAATGELF
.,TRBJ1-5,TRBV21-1,ASTIGQGAGQPQH
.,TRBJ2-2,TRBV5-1,ASRGSGRVNTGELF
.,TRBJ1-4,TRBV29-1,SVTDRLNEKLF
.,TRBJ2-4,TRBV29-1,SAGGVAKNIQY
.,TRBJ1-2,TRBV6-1,ASSQGGGYT
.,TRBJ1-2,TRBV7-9,ASSPTGYTPHGYT
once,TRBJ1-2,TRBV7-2,ASSLQGVYGYT
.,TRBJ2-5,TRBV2,ASSEEAGGSETQY
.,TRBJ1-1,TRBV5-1,ASSLGRDRGNTEAF
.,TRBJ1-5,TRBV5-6,ASSIAGGNQPQH
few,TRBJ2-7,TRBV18,ASSPLDRGSEQY
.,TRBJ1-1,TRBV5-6,ASSSQAGARDMNTEAF
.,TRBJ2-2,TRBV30,AFKSGYTGELF
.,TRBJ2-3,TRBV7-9,ASRSGQSTDTQY
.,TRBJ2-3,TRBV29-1,SVEGQGSTDTQY
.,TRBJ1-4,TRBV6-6,ASRGGDEKLF
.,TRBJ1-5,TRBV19,ASSLNYQPQH